This TCR beta chain was identified during a study of cytomegalovirus exposure and HLA in healthy donors. Overall study results and limits: Donor immune exposure was known only as CMV serostatus.

Note on this clone: What it recognizes is unknown.

A multiplex PCR was run with 60 Vbeta primers and 13 Jbeta primers. Sequenced by immunoSEQ multiplex PCR; TCRdb stores in-frame clones only, minus some. The sample holds more than 130,000 clones, around three quarters seen once. The TCR originated in a man younger than 45 in good health and CMV-seronegative. The material sequenced was PBMCs.

CDR3 DNA: TGTGCCACCTCACGGGACAGGGGCGAAAAACTGTTTTTT. Translating gives CATSRDRGEKLFF. The chain has TRBV6-5 and TRBJ1-4; the match to TRBD1 covers 10 bases. V lost 10 bases to trimming and J lost 8 bases; unmatched junction nucleotides: 7. The CDR3 extends over 13 amino acids. CDR1 is MNHEY and CDR2 is SVGAGI in the germline V gene.